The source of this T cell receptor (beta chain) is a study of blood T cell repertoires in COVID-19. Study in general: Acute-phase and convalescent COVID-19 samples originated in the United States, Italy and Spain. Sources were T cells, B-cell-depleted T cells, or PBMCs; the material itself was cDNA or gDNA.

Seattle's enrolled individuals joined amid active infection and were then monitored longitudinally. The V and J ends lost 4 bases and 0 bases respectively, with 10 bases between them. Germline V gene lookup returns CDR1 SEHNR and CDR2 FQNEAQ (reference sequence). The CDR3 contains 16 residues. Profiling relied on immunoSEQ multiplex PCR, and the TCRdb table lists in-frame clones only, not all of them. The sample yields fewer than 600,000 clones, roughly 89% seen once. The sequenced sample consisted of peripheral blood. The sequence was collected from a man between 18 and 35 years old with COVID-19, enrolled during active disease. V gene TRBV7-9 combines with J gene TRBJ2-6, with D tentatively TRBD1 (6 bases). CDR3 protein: CASSSYRVSGANVLTF. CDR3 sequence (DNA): TGTGCCAGCAGCTCCTACAGGGTCTCTGGGGCCAACGTCCTGACTTTC.